Detailed here is one T cell receptor (beta chain). What it recognizes is unknown. This sample is drawn from a study of T cells in Graves' hyperthyroidism and ophthalmopathy. General study points: With a median lead of 6.5 months before onset, the model predicted ophthalmopathy.

The CDR3 regions of TCR beta were amplified from RNA transcripts. Initially, a first-round RT-PCR of the TCR CDR3 employed the HTBI primer set. TCRdb fed the multiplex PCR reads into MiXCR, producing one record per CDR3 protein. Of about 700,000 distinct CDR3 sequences listed, less than 15% were seen once; the top ten hold roughly 10%. This CDR3 is built from 11 residues. Germline V lookup: CDR1 MNHEY, CDR2 SVGAGI. Trimming removed 0 bases at V and 10 bases at J, with 6 bases between. PBMCs were obtained from approximately 10 ml fresh peripheral blood. The sequence was obtained from a young woman with Graves' hyperthyroidism. The sample consisted of blood. The chain joins TRBV6-5 to TRBJ1-1; D call uncertain. The CDR3 nucleotides read TGTGCCAGCAGTTACTCGAGGACAGCTTTCTTT. Protein sequence: CASSYSRTAFF.